This record looks at one T cell receptor (beta chain) sequence and its context. This record belongs to a study of blood T cell repertoires in COVID-19. Overall study context: Acute-phase and convalescent COVID-19 samples originated in the United States, Italy and Spain.

V was pared by 3 bases and J by 9 bases, with 15 bases between. CDR1 and CDR2 (germline): SNHLY, FYNNEI. There are 13 residues in the CDR3. Original data processing: Researchers report that nucleated cell counts were estimated from reference gene primer amplification. Assay used: immunoSEQ multiplex PCR; TCRdb lists only in-frame clones, some missing. From that table come the V and J calls and clone size; the DNA was used to work out D and trimming. The data show a few hundred thousand clones, with roughly 88% seen just once and 1.4% held by the top ten. This clonotype originated in a woman in her thirties or forties who had recovered from COVID-19. The sequencing input was peripheral blood. The chain couples TRBV2 to TRBJ2-7; D perhaps matches TRBD1 (5 bases). In nucleotides, the CDR3 is TGTGCCAGCAGTGACTCGACAGACTCGGGGCAGTACTTC. Translation: CASSDSTDSGQYF.